This TCR beta chain was identified in a study of Graves' ophthalmopathy and Graves' hyperthyroidism. RNA transcripts yielded amplified TCR beta CDR3 regions. Second-round multiplex PCR came after a first-round RT-PCR that employed HTBI primers. From the multiplex PCR reads, TCRdb called clonotypes with MiXCR, one entry per CDR3 protein. Here the sample spans 150,000 to 200,000 distinct CDR3 sequences, about two fifths being singletons. This clonotype was counted many times. V lost 5 bases and J 4 bases, leaving 15 bases between the germline ends. The CDR3 consists of 13 residues. Germline values: CDR1 DFQATT, CDR2 SNEGSKA (reference sequence).

Sequenced: peripheral blood. This clonotype originated in a young man with Graves' ophthalmopathy. The chain uses TRBV20-1 and TRBJ2-7; tentatively, D is TRBD2 (6 bases). CDR3 nucleotides: TGCAGTGCTCATACCTGGGACTGGTACGAGCAGTACTTC. Translation gives CSAHTWDWYEQYF.